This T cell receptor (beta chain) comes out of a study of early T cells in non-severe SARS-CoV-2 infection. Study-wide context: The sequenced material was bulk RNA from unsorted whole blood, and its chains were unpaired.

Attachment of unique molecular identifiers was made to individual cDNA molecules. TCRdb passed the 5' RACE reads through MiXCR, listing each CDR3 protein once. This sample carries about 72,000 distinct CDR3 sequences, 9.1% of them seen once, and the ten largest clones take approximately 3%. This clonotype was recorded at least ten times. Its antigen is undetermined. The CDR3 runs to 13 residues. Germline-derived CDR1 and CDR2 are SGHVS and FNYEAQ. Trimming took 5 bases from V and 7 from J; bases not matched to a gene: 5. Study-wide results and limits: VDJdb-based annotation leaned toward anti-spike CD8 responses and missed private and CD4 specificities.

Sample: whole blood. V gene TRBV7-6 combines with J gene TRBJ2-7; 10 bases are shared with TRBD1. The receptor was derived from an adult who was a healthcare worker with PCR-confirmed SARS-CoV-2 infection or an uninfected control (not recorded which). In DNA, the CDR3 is TGTGCCAGCAGCAGGGACAGGGGTCGGGAGCAGTACTTC. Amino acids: CASSRDRGREQYF.